This T cell receptor beta chain originates from a study of T cells in Graves' hyperthyroidism and ophthalmopathy. The wider study: Peripheral blood was collected at initial diagnosis, before any treatment. Findings and limits, study-wide: In blood, most of the thyroid clonotypes expanded above 0.001 were also present. A model built on 13 V-J features separated ophthalmopathy from stable hyperthyroidism.

From RNA transcripts, TCR beta CDR3 regions were amplified. Using the HTBI primer set, a first-round RT-PCR was run on the TCR CDR3. TCRdb fed the multiplex PCR reads into MiXCR, producing one record per CDR3 protein. The sample includes a few hundred thousand distinct CDR3 sequences, roughly an eighth of them seen just once. This clonotype was counted many times. Its antigen remains unknown. Sequencing was performed on blood. This receptor was taken from a woman under 30 with Graves' hyperthyroidism.

The CDR3 loop is CASSPGTGNQPQHF. The CDR3 DNA follows: TGTGCCAGCAGTCCTGGGACAGGGAATCAGCCCCAGCATTTT. The chain links TRBV12-3 or TRBV12-4 to TRBJ1-5; 9 bases align to TRBD1. J was trimmed by 4 bases and V by 5 bases; bases with no gene match: 3. This CDR3 has 14 amino acids.